The 22 T cell receptor beta chains given below trace back to one sample, sequenced in a study of T cells in narcolepsy. The assay was immunoSEQ multiplex PCR, and TCRdb's table has in-frame clones only and misses some. Found here are about 32,000 clones, more than 75% of them singletons; the top ten hold 1.1%. The source material was CD45RA- memory CD4+ T cells from PBMCs. The receptors originated from a human donor with narcolepsy.

This clone was found a few times. J is TRBJ2-7 and V is TRBV6-1, with D perhaps being TRBD1 or TRBD2 (5 bases each). V was clipped by 1 base and J by 4 bases, with 11 bases between them. The CDR3 covers 14 residues. CDR1 is MNHNS and CDR2 is SASEGT in the germline V gene. The CDR3 region is CASSEEWWGYEQYF. CDR3 DNA sequence: TGTGCCAGCAGTGAAGAGTGGTGGGGGTACGAGCAGTACTTC.

The chain employs TRBV19 and TRBJ1-1; a weak D match, TRBD1 (5 bases). The V gene lost 6 bases and the J gene lost 0 bases, with 11 bases spanning the gap. CDR1 and CDR2 from the germline V gene are LNHDA and SQIVND (reference sequence). The CDR3 is 14 residues long. This CDR3 is CASRRRGMNTEAFF. CDR3 nucleotide sequence: TGTGCCAGTAGACGGCGGGGGATGAACACTGAAGCTTTCTTT.

The J gene is TRBJ1-2, the V gene TRBV2, with D hard to call. Germline loops: CDR1 SNHLY, CDR2 FYNNEI. V shed 0 bases and J shed 9 bases, with 17 bases lying between them. The CDR3 sequence is 15 residues long. The CDR3 loop is CASSEARGGSSSYTF. CDR3 sequence (DNA): TGTGCCAGCAGTGAAGCCCGGGGAGGGAGTAGTAGCTACACCTTC.

This clone was observed a single time. The CDR3 DNA is TGCGCCAGCAGCCAAGGACAGGTACCGAACACCGGGGAGCTGTTTTTT. This gives the protein CASSQGQVPNTGELFF. The chain carries TRBV4-1 and TRBJ2-2; D might be TRBD1 (6 bases). Germline loops: CDR1 MGHRA, CDR2 YSYEKL. The V end was cut by 1 base, the J end by 0 bases, with 9 bases between. The CDR3 covers 16 residues.

V and J are TRBV2 and TRBJ2-5; D is unresolved. The CDR3 runs to 15 residues. Germline CDR1 SNHLY, CDR2 FYNNEI. Trimming cost V 2 bases and J 1 base, with 11 bases left between them. CDR3 loop: CASSETLVAQETQYF. As DNA, the CDR3 is TGTGCCAGCAGTGAAACCCTTGTGGCCCAAGAGACCCAGTACTTC.

This chain uses TRBV9 with TRBJ2-1; 7 bases line up with TRBD2. Germline trimming cut 4 bases from V and 4 bases from J; bases unmatched to any gene: 8. The CDR3 length is 15 residues. The V gene's germline CDR1 is SGDLS and CDR2 YYNGEE. This CDR3 reads CASSLLAESYNEQFF. CDR3 DNA sequence: TGTGCCAGCAGCCTTCTAGCGGAAAGTTACAATGAGCAGTTCTTC.

The gene calls are TRBV18 and TRBJ2-1; 14 nucleotides match TRBD2. CDR1 is KGHSH and CDR2 is LQKENI in the germline V gene. The CDR3 sequence is 16 residues long. V trimming: 4 bases; J trimming: 6 bases; junction bases outside the gene matches: 5. The CDR3 protein is CASSLGLAGGGNEQFF. Written as DNA, the CDR3 is TGTGCCAGCTCACTAGGACTAGCGGGAGGAGGCAATGAGCAGTTCTTC.

The J gene is TRBJ2-2, the V gene TRBV10-1; D is possibly TRBD1 (5 bases). The CDR3 has 15 residues. V gave up 5 bases and J gave up 4 bases, with 14 bases separating them. Germline loops: CDR1 WNHNN, CDR2 SYGVQD (reference sequence). CDR3: CASSRDSHFTGELFF. The CDR3 DNA follows: TGCGCCAGCAGTAGAGACAGCCACTTCACCGGGGAGCTGTTTTTT.

The chain links TRBV4-1 to TRBJ2-7, with unresolved D. The length of the CDR3 is 13 residues. The germline gives CDR1 MGHRA, CDR2 YSYEKL. V lost 2 bases, J lost 6 bases, and 11 bases lay in between. CDR3 coding DNA: TGCGCCAGCAGCCAATCGCAGTCTCTCGAGCAGTACTTC. Residues: CASSQSQSLEQYF.

The rearrangement uses TRBV2 and TRBJ1-3, with 9 positions matching TRBD1. The germline V gene has CDR1 SNHLY and CDR2 FYNNEI. Trimming at V came to 4 bases and at J to 0 bases, leaving 4 bases not matched to a gene. The CDR3 extends over 16 amino acids. The CDR3 nucleotides are TGTGCCAGCAGTGGACAGGGGGTTATCTCTGGAAACACCATATATTTT. This translates into CASSGQGVISGNTIYF.

CDR3 DNA sequence: TGTGCCAGCACCCACAGGGACCAGCAGCCCCAGCATTTT. This gives the protein CASTHRDQQPQHF. The rearrangement uses TRBV5-6 and TRBJ1-5; weak D call: TRBD1 (6 bases). The germline CDR1 and CDR2 sequences are SGHDT and YYEEEE. The CDR3 length is 13 residues. Deletions cut 6 bases from V and 7 bases from J, with 14 bases between.

The rearrangement joins TRBV14 to TRBJ1-3; D gene unclear. Per germline, CDR1 SGHDN and CDR2 FVKESK. The germline V and J ends were trimmed by 1 base and 4 bases, with 14 bases remaining between them. The CDR3 consists of 16 residues. For the CDR3, the DNA is TGTGCCAGCAGCCAAGTCACGGGTTCGGCGGGAAACACCATATATTTT. Residues: CASSQVTGSAGNTIYF. The whole variable domain, remainder taken from reference TRBV14 and TRBJ1-3, is EAGVTQFPSHSVIEKGQTVTLRCDPISGHDNLYWYRRVMGKEIKFLLHFVKESKQDESGMPNNRFLAERTGGTYSTLKVQPAELEDSGVYFCASSQVTGSAGNTIYFGEGSWLTVV.

The rearrangement joins TRBV10-1 to TRBJ2-3; TRBD1 matches at 8 bases. This CDR3 comprises 16 residues. Germline values: CDR1 WNHNN, CDR2 SYGVQD (reference sequence). V trimming: 6 bases; J trimming: 3 bases; junction bases outside the gene matches: 11. The CDR3 spells CASRESTGVGTDTQYF. The CDR3 DNA reads TGCGCCAGCAGGGAATCGACAGGGGTGGGAACAGATACGCAGTATTTT.

This clone was recorded a few times. The CDR3: CASSPLIKETQYF. Written as DNA, the CDR3 is TGTGCCAGCTCACCCCTTATCAAAGAGACCCAGTACTTC. The chain employs TRBV18 and TRBJ2-5; D unclear. The CDR3 spans 13 residues. CDR1 and CDR2 from the germline V gene are KGHSH and LQKENI. The V gene lost 3 bases and the J gene lost 3 bases, with 8 bases spanning the gap.

On this clone: Other DNA sequences in this sample translate to the same CDR3. The CDR3 here is CASSPASSGNTIYF. The CDR3, as DNA: TGTGCCAGCTCACCGGCCAGCTCTGGAAACACCATATATTTT. This sequence joins TRBV18 and TRBJ1-3; D unclear. With 3 bases removed from V and 0 bases from J, the gap between germline ends came to 6 bases. In germline, CDR1 is KGHSH, CDR2 LQKENI. The CDR3 consists of 14 residues. Variable domain in full (rest from reference TRBV18 and TRBJ1-3): NAGVMQNPRHLVRRRGQEARLRCSPMKGHSHVYWYRQLPEEGLKFMVYLQKENIIDESGMPKERFSAEFPKEGPSILRIQQVVRGDSAAYFCASSPASSGNTIYFGEGSWLTVV.

The chain couples TRBV6-1 to TRBJ2-7; D not resolved. The CDR3 sequence is 11 residues long. Trimming left V 8 bases short and J 4 bases short, with 9 bases between. Germline CDR1 is MNHNS and CDR2 is SASEGT. CDR3 sequence: CASANPYEQYF. Here the CDR3 DNA reads TGTGCCAGCGCTAACCCATACGAGCAGTACTTC.

The chain uses TRBV9 and TRBJ2-6; D uncertain. V lost 0 bases and J 2 bases, leaving 3 bases between the germline ends. Germline CDR1 SGDLS, CDR2 YYNGEE. The CDR3 spans 14 residues. For the CDR3, the DNA is TGTGCCAGCAGCGTAGTAGCTGGGGCCAACGTCCTGACTTTC. This gives the protein CASSVVAGANVLTF.

V usage is TRBV6-1 and J usage is TRBJ1-1; unclear D gene. Germline V gene lookup returns CDR1 MNHNS and CDR2 SASEGT. The CDR3 spans 14 residues. V lost 0 bases to trimming and J lost 7 bases, with 12 bases between them. The CDR3 DNA reads TGTGCCAGCAGTGAAGCGGCGGGCAAGTTTGAAGCTTTCTTT. Translation gives CASSEAAGKFEAFF.

The chain combines TRBV5-6 with TRBJ2-3; the D is unclear. Germline V gene lookup returns CDR1 SGHDT and CDR2 YYEEEE. The V and J ends lost 4 bases and 6 bases respectively, with 12 bases between them. This CDR3 has 13 residues. The CDR3 DNA reads as TGTGCCAGCAGCCGCGAGATTCGGGATACGCAGTATTTT. This translates into CASSREIRDTQYF.

The genes are TRBV27 and TRBJ2-6; the D gene could be TRBD1 or TRBD2 (5 bases each). With 8 bases removed from V and 0 bases from J, the gap between germline ends came to 8 bases. Germline V CDR1 and CDR2: MNHEY, SMNVEV (reference sequence). The CDR3 runs 14 residues. Here the CDR3 reads CASAGTSGANVLTF. CDR3 in DNA: TGTGCCAGCGCTGGGACCTCTGGGGCCAACGTCCTGACTTTC.

This clone was detected a few times. The chain has TRBV5-8 and TRBJ2-1; 9 nucleotides agree with TRBD1. From germline, CDR1 is SGHTS and CDR2 YDEGEE. V lost 3 bases to trimming and J lost 6 bases; unmatched junction nucleotides: 1. CDR3 size: 13 residues. The CDR3 reads CASSSDRGNEQFF. The CDR3 DNA reads as TGTGCCAGCAGCTCGGACAGGGGCAATGAGCAGTTCTTC. Drawing the rest from reference TRBV5-8 and TRBJ2-1, the complete variable domain is EAGVTQSPTHLIKTRGQQATLRCSPISGHTSVYWYQQALGLGLQFLLWYDEGEERNRGNFPPRFSGRQFPNYSSELNVNALELEDSALYLCASSSDRGNEQFFGPGTRLTVL.

There are a few counts of this clone. This sequence joins TRBV27 and TRBJ1-4; D remains ambiguous. Germline V CDR1 and CDR2: MNHEY, SMNVEV (reference sequence). Trimming removed 1 base at V and 0 bases at J, with 6 bases between. The CDR3 sequence is 15 residues long. The chain's CDR3 is CASSLLGATNEKLFF. The CDR3 nucleotides are TGTGCCAGCAGTTTATTAGGAGCAACTAATGAAAAACTGTTTTTT.